The 27 T cell receptor beta chains in this list originate from one sample, sequenced in a study of cytomegalovirus exposure and HLA in healthy donors (TCRdb year 2017). The library came from the immunoSEQ multiplex PCR assay. For the multiplex PCR, a mixture combining 60 forward primers for TCR Vbeta segments and 13 reverse primers for TCR Jbeta segments was used. TCRdb obtained this table from immuneACCESS and retained in-frame rearrangements with V and J assigned. These tables miss some clones; where compared with another copy, unresolved V genes account for less than half of the shortfall, and the remainder is unexplained. The sample profile shows 200,000 to 300,000 clones; approximately 82% of them were found once. Together, the top ten hold 7% to 9% of the sample. Input material: PBMCs. These receptors originate from a woman in her fifties or sixties in good health and CMV-seropositive.

This chain joins TRBV19 and TRBJ2-7; possibly TRBD2 for D (5 bases). This CDR3 comprises 12 residues. CDR1 and CDR2 (germline): LNHDA, SQIVND (reference sequence). V lost 8 bases, J lost 1 base, and 9 bases lay in between. The chain's CDR3 is CASGGLSYEQYF. The DNA for the CDR3 is TGTGCCAGTGGCGGACTTTCCTACGAGCAGTACTTC. The full variable domain, its missing parts supplied by reference TRBV19 and TRBJ2-7, is DGGITQSPKYLFRKEGQNVTLSCEQNLNHDAMYWYRQDPGQGLRLIYYSQIVNDFQKGDIAEGYSVSREKKESFPLTVTSAQKNPTAFYLCASGGLSYEQYFGPGTRLTVT.

This clone was detected only a few times. V usage is TRBV19 and J usage is TRBJ1-4; D possibly corresponds to TRBD1 (5 bases). The V gene lost 6 bases and the J gene lost 3 bases, with 11 bases spanning the gap. The V gene's germline CDR1 is LNHDA and CDR2 SQIVND (reference sequence). The CDR3 is made up of 14 amino acids. CDR3: CASRGKTANEKLFF. The DNA for the CDR3 is TGTGCCAGTAGAGGAAAGACAGCTAATGAAAAACTGTTTTTT.

The chain joins TRBV21-1 to TRBJ2-7; the table gives TRBD2 as D, unverified against the DNA. TRBV21-1 is a pseudogene locus. The CDR3 covers 18 residues. The CDR3 region has the DNA TGTGCCAGCAGCAAATTGGACCAGCGGGAGGCCCAGAGTCGCGAGCAGTACTTC. Translating it yields CASSKLDQREAQSREQYF.

The genes are TRBV2 and TRBJ1-4; D remains ambiguous. This CDR3 is 13 amino acids long. The germline V and J ends were trimmed by 2 bases and 6 bases, with 7 bases remaining between them. Germline V gene sequence: CDR1 SNHLY, CDR2 FYNNEI. The CDR3 spells CASSEYADEKLFF. For the CDR3, the DNA is TGTGCCAGCAGTGAATACGCAGATGAAAAACTGTTTTTT.

This clone was found once. The V and J genes are TRBV6-5 and TRBJ1-4; D remains unclear. Per the germline V gene, CDR1 is MNHEY and CDR2 is SVGAGI. Trimming took off 6 bases at V and 1 base at J, with 9 bases between the two ends. The CDR3 has 14 residues. Here the CDR3 DNA reads TGTGCCAGCAGGCTGGAGGGAACTAATGAAAAACTGTTTTTT. As protein: CASRLEGTNEKLFF.

Here the CDR3 DNA reads TGTGCCAGTAGTATGTGGCAGAACACTGAAGCTTTCTTT. As protein: CASSMWQNTEAFF. V is TRBV19 and J is TRBJ1-1; no clear D gene. This CDR3 is built from 13 residues. Germline V gene lookup returns CDR1 LNHDA and CDR2 SQIVND (reference sequence). Trimming left V 3 bases short and J 1 base short, with 6 bases between. Complete variable domain (other parts from reference TRBV19 and TRBJ1-1): DGGITQSPKYLFRKEGQNVTLSCEQNLNHDAMYWYRQDPGQGLRLIYYSQIVNDFQKGDIAEGYSVSREKKESFPLTVTSAQKNPTAFYLCASSMWQNTEAFFGQGTRLTVV.

A remark on this clone: The sample contains more than one DNA sequence encoding this CDR3. The chain combines TRBV6-1 with TRBJ1-1; possible D gene TRBD1, 6 bases. The CDR3 is 13 residues long. Trimming removed 9 bases from V and 3 bases from J, with 14 bases in between. CDR1 and CDR2 (germline): MNHNS, SASEGT. CDR3 nucleotides: TGTGCCAGTAGGGGGGGGCAGGACACTGAAGCTTTCTTT. It translates to CASRGGQDTEAFF.

This chain uses TRBV9 with TRBJ1-4, with 8 bases that match TRBD1. This CDR3 region has 12 residues. CDR1 and CDR2 (germline): SGDLS, YYNGEE. Germline trimming cut 3 bases from V and 14 bases from J; bases unmatched to any gene: 6. CDR3 DNA: TGTGCCAGCAGCGGCACAGGGGGTCCGCTGTTTTTT. Translation gives CASSGTGGPLFF.

This clone showed up just a few times. The gene calls are TRBV21-1 and TRBJ2-5; the DNA was not used to check the table's D call, TRBD2. TRBV21-1 is termed a pseudogene. CDR3 length: 20 amino acids. DNA for the CDR3: TGTGCCAGCAGCAAAGTCGGCCCCCTACTAGCGGGAGGGCCCCCAGAGACCCAGTACTTC. Protein sequence: CASSKVGPLLAGGPPETQYF.

Notes on this clone: Because the CDR3 is missing its conserved closing phenylalanine or tryptophan, this is likely a read error. This sequence joins TRBV7-3 and TRBJ1-2, with TRBD1 matching over 7 bases. The CDR3 has 13 amino acids. Germline CDR1 reads SGHTA; CDR2 reads FQGTGA. The CDR3 DNA sequence: TGTGCCAGCAATCGGACAGGCCACTATTGCTACACCCTC. Residues: CASNRTGHYCYTL.

This clone was picked up a small number of times. V gene TRBV27 combines with J gene TRBJ2-7; D is uncertain. Per germline, CDR1 MNHEY and CDR2 SMNVEV (reference sequence). Trimming left V 4 bases short and J 0 bases short, with 7 bases between. CDR3 length equals 13 residues. The CDR3 nucleotides are TGTGCCAGCAGTTCCCTGAGCTCCTACGAGCAGTACTTC. This codes for CASSSLSSYEQYF.

The CDR3 spells CASSLDPTGYYGYTF. For the CDR3, the DNA is TGTGCCAGCAGCTTAGATCCGACAGGTTACTATGGCTACACCTTC. The chain combines TRBV11-2 with TRBJ1-2, with a tentative D call TRBD1 (6 bases). Trimming removed 0 bases from V and 3 bases from J, with 11 bases in between. Germline V CDR1 and CDR2: SGHAT, FQNNGV. This CDR3 has 15 residues.

The rearrangement uses TRBV7-9 and TRBJ2-3; 8 bases agree with TRBD2. CDR3 length: 16 residues. From germline, CDR1 is SEHNR and CDR2 FQNEAQ (reference sequence). The V segment lost 6 bases and the J segment 2 bases; nucleotides outside the gene matches: 10. The CDR3 sequence is CASRPGTRGATDTQYF. Written as DNA, the CDR3 is TGTGCCAGCAGACCCGGGACTAGAGGCGCCACAGATACGCAGTATTTT. Filled out from reference TRBV7-9 and TRBJ2-3, the complete variable domain reads DTGVSQNPRHKITKRGQNVTFRCDPISEHNRLYWYRQTLGQGPEFLTYFQNEAQLEKSRLLSDRFSAERPKGSFSTLEIQRTEQGDSAMYLCASRPGTRGATDTQYFGPGTRLTVL.

This sequence joins TRBV5-1 and TRBJ2-3, with TRBD2 matching over 15 bases. Germline V gives CDR1 SGHRS, CDR2 YFSETQ. This CDR3 spans 16 amino acids. The J segment lost 5 bases and the V segment lost 6 bases, leaving 7 bases of the junction unmatched. The DNA of the CDR3 is TGCGCCAGCAACGGACTAGCGGGAGGGTTGGGAGATACGCAGTATTTT. Translation gives CASNGLAGGLGDTQYF.

The chain uses TRBV5-1 and TRBJ2-2; 7 bases are a match to TRBD2. The junction had 9 bases not matched to a gene; V was cut back by 4 bases and J by 0 bases. The length of the CDR3 is 17 residues. CDR1 and CDR2 from the germline V gene are SGHRS and YFSETQ. The CDR3 coding sequence is TGCGCCAGCAGCAGCGGGGCTCATTCTTCGAACACCGGGGAGCTGTTTTTT. Residues: CASSSGAHSSNTGELFF.

In its sample, this clone was seen a few times. This chain joins TRBV7-9 and TRBJ1-5; D uncertain. Per germline, CDR1 SEHNR and CDR2 FQNEAQ (reference sequence). The ends were cut back, 7 bases at V and 8 bases at J, with 12 bases in the middle. This CDR3 spans 12 amino acids. The CDR3 here is CASKLGEEPQHF. CDR3 sequence (DNA): TGTGCCAGCAAACTAGGCGAGGAGCCCCAGCATTTT.

The chain combines TRBV5-1 with TRBJ2-5, with 11 positions matching TRBD2. The V segment lost 0 bases and the J segment 2 bases; nucleotides outside the gene matches: 3. This CDR3 is built from 16 residues. Germline loops: CDR1 SGHRS, CDR2 YFSETQ. CDR3 sequence (DNA): TGCGCCAGCAGCTTGGGTCCTAGCGGGGGGCAAGAGACCCAGTACTTC. As protein: CASSLGPSGGQETQYF.

This chain joins TRBV10-3 and TRBJ2-7; 9 bases are a match to TRBD2. Germline CDR1 and CDR2: ENHRY and SYGVKD. The CDR3 runs 15 residues. V lost 4 bases, J lost 4 bases, and 8 bases stayed unmatched. The CDR3 reads CAISAQLAGSYEQYF. As DNA, the CDR3 is TGTGCCATCAGTGCTCAGCTAGCGGGGAGTTACGAGCAGTACTTC.

The CDR3 is CASSSDRGSGQFF. In DNA, the CDR3 is TGCGCCAGCAGCTCCGATCGGGGATCGGGGCAGTTCTTC. The chain is built from TRBV5-1 and TRBJ2-1, with D tentatively TRBD2 (5 bases). Germline CDR1 and CDR2: SGHRS and YFSETQ. Trimming shortened V by 3 bases and J by 12 bases, and 16 bases separated the two germline ends. This CDR3 is 13 amino acids long.

The chain joins TRBV5-1 to TRBJ2-3, with D possibly TRBD2 on 6 matching bases. Trimming pared 0 bases from V and 1 base from J, leaving 9 bases between. Germline V gives CDR1 SGHRS, CDR2 YFSETQ. The CDR3 has 15 residues. The CDR3 nucleotides read TGCGCCAGCAGCTTGGCGGGAGTACGCACAGATACGCAGTATTTT. It encodes CASSLAGVRTDTQYF. Full variable domain (missing parts from reference TRBV5-1 and TRBJ2-3): KAGVTQTPRYLIKTRGQQVTLSCSPISGHRSVSWYQQTPGQGLQFLFEYFSETQRNKGNFPGRFSGRQFSNSRSEMNVSTLELGDSALYLCASSLAGVRTDTQYFGPGTRLTVL.

This clone has more than one count but fewer than ten. The V call is TRBV7-9, the J call TRBJ2-5, with 7 bases identical to TRBD2. The J call may be faulty, since TRBJ2-7 better matches the DNA end. CDR1 and CDR2 (germline): SEHNR, FQNEAQ (reference sequence). The length of the CDR3 is 14 residues. The CDR3 region is CASSLGGTTYEQYF. The CDR3 DNA is TGTGCCAGCAGCTTAGGGGGGACTACCTACGAGCAGTACTTC.

The chain carries TRBV5-4 and TRBJ2-1; 8 nucleotides agree with TRBD2. After removal of 0 bases from V and 3 bases from J, the junction contained 5 bases not matched to a gene. This CDR3 has 16 amino acids. Per the germline V gene, CDR1 is SGHNT and CDR2 is YYREEE (reference sequence). The CDR3 reads CASSLGVSGSYNEQFF. Here the CDR3 DNA reads TGTGCCAGCAGCTTGGGGGTAAGCGGGAGCTACAATGAGCAGTTCTTC.

The V call is TRBV25-1, the J call TRBJ2-1, with unresolved D. The ends were cut back, 8 bases at V and 9 bases at J, with 14 bases in the middle. Germline CDR1 reads MGHDK; CDR2 reads SYGVNS. CDR3 length: 12 residues. The CDR3 loop reads CASLQERGEQFF. The CDR3 DNA sequence: TGTGCCAGCTTACAAGAGAGAGGTGAGCAGTTCTTC.

The chain recombines TRBV27 with TRBJ2-2; TRBD1 matches 11 bases. V was clipped by 3 bases and J by 0 bases; unmatched bases: 3. The CDR3 has 17 residues. Germline V gives CDR1 MNHEY, CDR2 SMNVEV (reference sequence). CDR3 nucleotides: TGTGCCAGCAGTTTCCAGGACAGGGGGCCGAACACCGGGGAGCTGTTTTTT. Residues: CASSFQDRGPNTGELFF.

The rearrangement links TRBV28 to TRBJ2-7; a weak D match, TRBD2 (5 bases). The germline V gene has CDR1 MDHEN and CDR2 SYDVKM. Trimming stripped 1 base from V and 7 bases from J, with 11 bases between. The CDR3 is 13 amino acids. CDR3 bases: TGTGCCAGCAGTTTATCCCCACCGGGAGAGCAGTACTTC. This translates into CASSLSPPGEQYF.

This chain links TRBV2 with TRBJ1-5, with D perhaps matching TRBD1 (5 bases). Germline lookup yields CDR1 SNHLY and CDR2 FYNNEI. The CDR3 runs to 15 residues. Trimming took off 5 bases at V and 0 bases at J, with 11 bases between the two ends. CDR3 bases: TGTGCCAGCAGTAGGGAACAGGATAGCAATCAGCCCCAGCATTTT. Translation gives CASSREQDSNQPQHF.

The CDR3 bases are TGTGCCAGCAGCTTGGTTACTAGCGGGAAAGAGACCCAGTACTTC. Its translation: CASSLVTSGKETQYF. This chain uses TRBV5-5 with TRBJ2-5, with TRBD2 matching 10 bases. This CDR3 has 15 residues. Germline values: CDR1 SGHKS, CDR2 YYEKEE (reference sequence). Germline trimming cut 0 bases from V and 3 bases from J; bases unmatched to any gene: 2.